The clone carrying this TCR beta chain has just a few counts. TCRalpha and TCRbeta libraries used 5'RACE with constant-segment primers and UMIs. MiXCR, run by TCRdb on the 5' RACE reads, gives a single entry per CDR3 protein. The sample yields 75,000 to 95,000 distinct CDR3 sequences, about 13% seen once. The sample originates from a study of T-cell memory formation after mild COVID-19. This receptor was taken from an adult woman who had mild COVID-19 (a few samples of this study predate the infection). Cell type and time point are not known. Sample: PBMCs or a T cell subset sorted from them (not recorded which).

CDR3 amino acids: CASRQHGATYEQYF. CDR3 nucleotides: TGTGCCAGCAGACAGCATGGAGCAACCTACGAGCAGTACTTC. The chain links TRBV7-9 to TRBJ2-7; unclear D gene. This CDR3 has 14 amino acids. V lost 6 bases and J lost 2, with 14 bases in between. CDR1 and CDR2 (germline): SEHNR, FQNEAQ (reference sequence).